These T cell receptor beta chains were read from a single sample in a study of cytotoxic CD8 clonotypes in ibrutinib-treated CLL. Clones were read by immunoSEQ multiplex PCR, and TCRdb kept only the in-frame ones, dropping some. The sample shows some 350,000 clones, 67% of them seen only once. The sequencing used PBMCs, collected after 36 months of ibrutinib treatment. Receptor source: a human donor with chronic lymphocytic leukemia. The CDR3 runs from the conserved cysteine through the conserved F or W. Each record gives: clone size, V gene, J gene, D gene, CDR3 protein, CDR3 DNA. The D gene is left open where the match is weak. Expanded clones get a size class; other rows say once, few or many, or leave the size out.

size: -; V: TRBV5-6; J: TRBJ1-5; D: -; CDR3: CASSLALGRGNQPQHF; DNA: TGTGCCAGCAGCTTGGCCTTGGGGAGGGGCAATCAGCCCCAGCATTTT
size: few; V: TRBV5-1; J: TRBJ2-7; D: -; CDR3: CASSPGLAVYEQYF; DNA: TGCGCCAGCAGTCCCGGCCTTGCGGTCTACGAGCAGTACTTC
size: -; V: TRBV7-9; J: TRBJ2-3; D: TRBD1; CDR3: CASSRRQGTYTDTQYF; DNA: TGTGCCAGCAGCAGAAGACAGGGGACCTACACAGATACGCAGTATTTT
size: -; V: TRBV7-9; J: TRBJ2-1; D: -; CDR3: CASSTSSRGEQFF; DNA: TGTGCCAGCAGCACTAGTAGCAGGGGCGAGCAGTTCTTC
size: -; V: TRBV9; J: TRBJ2-7; D: -; CDR3: CASSEGLAGTYEQYF; DNA: TGTGCCAGCAGCGAAGGACTGGCGGGGACCTACGAGCAGTACTTC
size: -; V: TRBV11-3; J: TRBJ2-5; D: TRBD2; CDR3: CASSLLAGSETQYF; DNA: TGTGCCAGCAGCTTACTAGCGGGGTCTGAGACCCAGTACTTC
size: once; V: TRBV7-8; J: TRBJ2-7; D: TRBD2; CDR3: CASSLGGGSGYEQYF; DNA: TGTGCCAGCAGCTTAGGTGGCGGGAGCGGCTACGAGCAGTACTTC
size: few; V: TRBV4-1; J: TRBJ1-2; D: -; CDR3: CASSQGWGMYGYTF; DNA: TGCGCCAGCAGCCAAGGGTGGGGAATGTATGGCTACACCTTC
size: -; V: TRBV5-6; J: TRBJ2-7; D: TRBD2; CDR3: CASSLRGSNVYEQYF; DNA: TGTGCCAGCAGCTTGCGCGGGAGTAACGTTTACGAGCAGTACTTC
size: few; V: TRBV9; J: TRBJ2-3; D: -; CDR3: CASSVGSADTQYF; DNA: TGTGCCAGCAGCGTAGGTAGCGCAGATACGCAGTATTTT
size: -; V: TRBV7-7; J: TRBJ2-1; D: -; CDR3: CASSLALGASYNEQFF; DNA: TGTGCCAGCAGCTTAGCGCTGGGGGCCTCCTACAATGAGCAGTTCTTC
size: few; V: TRBV4-2; J: TRBJ2-7; D: TRBD2; CDR3: CASSQDRVSGAFSYEQYF; DNA: TGTGCCAGCAGCCAAGATAGAGTTAGCGGGGCGTTCTCCTACGAGCAGTACTTC
size: few; V: TRBV4-2; J: TRBJ2-7; D: TRBD2; CDR3: CASSQELAGGAYEQYF; DNA: TGTGCCAGCAGCCAAGAACTAGCGGGGGGAGCCTACGAGCAGTACTTC
size: -; V: TRBV9; J: TRBJ2-5; D: TRBD1; CDR3: CASSPETGEKTQYF; DNA: TGTGCCAGCAGCCCCGAGACAGGGGAGAAGACCCAGTACTTC
size: few; V: TRBV28; J: TRBJ1-2; D: TRBD1; CDR3: CASRPDRFYGYTF; DNA: TGTGCCAGCAGACCGGACAGGTTCTATGGCTACACCTTC
size: few; V: TRBV4-1; J: TRBJ2-4; D: -; CDR3: CASSNTSSKNIQYF; DNA: TGCGCCAGCAGCAACACTAGCTCCAAAAACATTCAGTACTTC
size: -; V: TRBV9; J: TRBJ2-3; D: -; CDR3: CASSVVGARTQYF; DNA: TGTGCCAGCAGCGTAGTCGGGGCAAGAACGCAGTATTTT
size: -; V: TRBV27; J: TRBJ2-1; D: -; CDR3: CASSLVYNEQFF; DNA: TGTGCCAGCAGTTTAGTGTACAATGAGCAGTTCTTC
size: -; V: TRBV4-1; J: TRBJ1-3; D: -; CDR3: CASSQEGFPSGNTIYF; DNA: TGCGCCAGCAGCCAAGAGGGCTTTCCTTCTGGAAACACCATATATTTT
size: -; V: TRBV19; J: TRBJ1-1; D: TRBD1; CDR3: CASSRQGYTEAFF; DNA: TGTGCCAGTAGCCGACAGGGATACACTGAAGCTTTCTTT
size: -; V: TRBV6-1; J: TRBJ1-5; D: -; CDR3: CASSGPRGGGFYSNQPQHF; DNA: TGTGCCAGCAGTGGCCCCCGTGGGGGCGGGTTTTATAGCAATCAGCCCCAGCATTTT
size: -; V: TRBV6-1; J: TRBJ2-1; D: TRBD1; CDR3: CASGGQGTIGNEQFF; DNA: TGTGCCAGCGGGGGACAGGGAACAATAGGCAATGAGCAGTTCTTC
size: -; V: TRBV19; J: TRBJ2-3; D: -; CDR3: CASSIGRPDTQYF; DNA: TGTGCCAGTAGTATCGGACGCCCCGATACGCAGTATTTT
size: -; V: TRBV6-1; J: TRBJ2-7; D: TRBD1; CDR3: CASSVRTGTYEQYF; DNA: TGTGCCAGCAGTGTACGGACAGGGACCTACGAGCAGTACTTC
size: -; V: TRBV6-5; J: TRBJ2-5; D: -; CDR3: CASSLRRGGGTQYF; DNA: TGTGCCAGCAGTCTGCGGAGAGGGGGTGGGACCCAGTACTTC
size: -; V: TRBV11-3; J: TRBJ1-5; D: TRBD1; CDR3: CASSSLGTGSNQPQHF; DNA: TGTGCCAGCAGCTCCCTAGGGACAGGGAGCAATCAGCCCCAGCATTTT
size: many; V: TRBV19; J: TRBJ2-1; D: -; CDR3: CASSIGNEQFF; DNA: TGTGCCAGTAGTATAGGCAATGAGCAGTTCTTC
size: -; V: TRBV28; J: TRBJ1-1; D: -; CDR3: CASSFYPTTGRTEAFF; DNA: TGTGCCAGCAGTTTTTACCCCACGACAGGACGCACTGAAGCTTTCTTT
size: -; V: TRBV29-1; J: TRBJ2-3; D: TRBD1; CDR3: CSAFTGDLTDTQYF; DNA: TGCAGCGCCTTCACAGGGGACCTCACAGATACGCAGTATTTT
size: -; V: TRBV5-6; J: TRBJ2-7; D: TRBD1; CDR3: CASKNGRTGVYEQYF; DNA: TGTGCCAGCAAGAATGGGAGGACAGGGGTCTACGAGCAGTACTTC
size: -; V: TRBV6-1; J: TRBJ1-3; D: -; CDR3: CASSERADGNTIYF; DNA: TGTGCCAGCAGTGAACGGGCAGATGGAAACACCATATATTTT
size: few; V: TRBV4-1; J: TRBJ2-5; D: -; CDR3: CASSQVILAQETQYF; DNA: TGCGCCAGCAGCCAAGTAATACTAGCTCAAGAGACCCAGTACTTC
size: -; V: TRBV28; J: TRBJ2-2; D: -; CDR3: CASSFDLSVPRELFF; DNA: TGTGCCAGCAGTTTCGACCTCTCGGTGCCCAGGGAGCTGTTTTTT
size: -; V: TRBV5-4; J: TRBJ1-2; D: -; CDR3: CASSLLLGGEGYTF; DNA: TGTGCCAGCAGCCTCTTATTAGGCGGTGAGGGCTACACCTTC
size: -; V: TRBV6-4; J: TRBJ2-7; D: -; CDR3: CASSDCTHSYEQYF; DNA: TGTGCCAGCAGTGATTGCACCCACTCCTACGAGCAGTACTTC
size: -; V: TRBV7-5; J: TRBJ2-1; D: -; CDR3: CVRNLRGPFDEQFF; DNA: TGTGTCAGAAACCTGAGAGGGCCGTTTGATGAGCAGTTCTTC
size: -; V: TRBV29-1; J: TRBJ2-1; D: -; CDR3: CSVEDRVGRGHNEQFF; DNA: TGCAGCGTTGAAGATAGAGTCGGGCGGGGTCACAATGAGCAGTTCTTC
size: -; V: TRBV7-8; J: TRBJ1-5; D: -; CDR3: CASSPEWDTDSNQPQHF; DNA: TGTGCCAGCAGCCCCGAGTGGGATACAGATAGCAATCAGCCCCAGCATTTT
size: -; V: TRBV19; J: TRBJ2-5; D: -; CDR3: CASNPGLAREETQYF; DNA: TGTGCCAGTAACCCGGGGCTGGCAAGGGAAGAGACCCAGTACTTC
size: -; V: TRBV10-2; J: TRBJ2-7; D: -; CDR3: CASKGSENYEQYF; DNA: TGCGCCAGCAAAGGTTCGGAAAACTACGAGCAGTACTTC
size: -; V: TRBV5-4; J: TRBJ1-2; D: TRBD1; CDR3: CASSGGTGTNYGYTF; DNA: TGTGCCAGCAGCGGAGGGACAGGGACTAACTATGGCTACACCTTC
size: -; V: TRBV19; J: TRBJ2-3; D: -; CDR3: CASRATGADTQYF; DNA: TGTGCCAGTAGGGCAACGGGTGCAGATACGCAGTATTTT
size: few; V: TRBV7-2; J: TRBJ1-4; D: -; CDR3: CASSLESGYNEKLFF; DNA: TGTGCCAGCAGCTTAGAGTCCGGATATAATGAAAAACTGTTTTTT
size: -; V: TRBV7-3; J: TRBJ2-7; D: -; CDR3: CASSLKGAYEQYF; DNA: TGTGCCAGCAGCTTAAAAGGGGCCTACGAGCAGTACTTC
size: -; V: TRBV4-3; J: TRBJ2-1; D: TRBD1; CDR3: CASSRYRDSYNEQFF; DNA: TGCGCCAGCAGCCGGTACCGGGACAGCTACAATGAGCAGTTCTTC
size: -; V: TRBV4-3; J: TRBJ2-2; D: -; CDR3: CASSQDRGDTGELFF; DNA: TGCGCCAGCAGCCAAGACAGGGGGGACACCGGGGAGCTGTTTTTT